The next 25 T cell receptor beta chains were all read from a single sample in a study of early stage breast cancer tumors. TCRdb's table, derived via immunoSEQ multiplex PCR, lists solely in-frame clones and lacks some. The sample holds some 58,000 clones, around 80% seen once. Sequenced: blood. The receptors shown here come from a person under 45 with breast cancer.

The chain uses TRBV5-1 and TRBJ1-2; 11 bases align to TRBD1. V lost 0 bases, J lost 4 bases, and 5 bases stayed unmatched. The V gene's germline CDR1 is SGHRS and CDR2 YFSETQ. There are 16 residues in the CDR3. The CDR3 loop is CASSLESGTGGYGYTF. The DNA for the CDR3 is TGCGCCAGCAGCTTGGAAAGCGGGACAGGGGGCTATGGCTACACCTTC.

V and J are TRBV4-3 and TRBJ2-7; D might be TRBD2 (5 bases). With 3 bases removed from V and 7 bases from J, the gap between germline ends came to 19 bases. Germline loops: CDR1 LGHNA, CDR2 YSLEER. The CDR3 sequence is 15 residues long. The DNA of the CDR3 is TGCGCCAGCAGCCAGTCGGAGGAAGGTTCGGAGGAGCAGTACTTC. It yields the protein CASSQSEEGSEEQYF.

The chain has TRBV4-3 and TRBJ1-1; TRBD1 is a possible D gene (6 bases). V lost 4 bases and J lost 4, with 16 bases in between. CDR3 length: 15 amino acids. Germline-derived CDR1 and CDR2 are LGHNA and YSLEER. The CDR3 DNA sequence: TGCGCCAGCAGCCCGACGAGAGACAGGTTCACTGAAGCTTTCTTT. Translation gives CASSPTRDRFTEAFF.

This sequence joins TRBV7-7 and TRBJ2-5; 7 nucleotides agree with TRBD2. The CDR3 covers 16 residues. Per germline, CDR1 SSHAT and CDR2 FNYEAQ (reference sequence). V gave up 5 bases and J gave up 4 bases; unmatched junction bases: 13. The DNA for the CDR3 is TGTGCCAGCAGCCCATCTAGCGGTCTTGGGGTAGAGACCCAGTACTTC. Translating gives CASSPSSGLGVETQYF. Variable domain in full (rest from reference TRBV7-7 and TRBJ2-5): GAGVSQSPRYKVTKRGQDVTLRCDPISSHATLYWYQQALGQGPEFLTYFNYEAQPDKSGLPSDRFSAERPEGSISTLTIQRTEQRDSAMYRCASSPSSGLGVETQYFGPGTRLLVL.

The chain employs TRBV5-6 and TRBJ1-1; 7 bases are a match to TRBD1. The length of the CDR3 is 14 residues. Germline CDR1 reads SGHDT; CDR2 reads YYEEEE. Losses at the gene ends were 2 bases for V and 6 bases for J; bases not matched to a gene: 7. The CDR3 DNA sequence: TGTGCCAGCAGCTTCAGGGGGTCTTTTCCTGAAGCTTTCTTT. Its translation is CASSFRGSFPEAFF.

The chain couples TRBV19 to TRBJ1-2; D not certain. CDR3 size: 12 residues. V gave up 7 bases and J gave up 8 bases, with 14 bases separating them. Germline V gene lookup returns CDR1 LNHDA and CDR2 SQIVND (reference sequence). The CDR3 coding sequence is TGTGCCAGTAATAGACCGGGTCAGGGCTACACCTTC. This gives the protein CASNRPGQGYTF.

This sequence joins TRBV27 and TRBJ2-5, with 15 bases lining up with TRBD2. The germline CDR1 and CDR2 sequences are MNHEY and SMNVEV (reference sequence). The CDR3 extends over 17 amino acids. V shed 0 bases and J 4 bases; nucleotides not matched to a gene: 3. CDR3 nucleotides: TGTGCCAGCAGTTTATCGAGGGGACTAGCGGGAGGAGAGACCCAGTACTTC. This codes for CASSLSRGLAGGETQYF.

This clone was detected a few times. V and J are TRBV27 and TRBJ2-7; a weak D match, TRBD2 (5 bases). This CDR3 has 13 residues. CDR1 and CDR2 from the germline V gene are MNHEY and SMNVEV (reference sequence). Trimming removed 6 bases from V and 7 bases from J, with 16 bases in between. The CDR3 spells CASSSRGGPEQYF. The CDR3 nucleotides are TGTGCCAGCAGCAGCCGAGGAGGCCCGGAGCAGTACTTC.

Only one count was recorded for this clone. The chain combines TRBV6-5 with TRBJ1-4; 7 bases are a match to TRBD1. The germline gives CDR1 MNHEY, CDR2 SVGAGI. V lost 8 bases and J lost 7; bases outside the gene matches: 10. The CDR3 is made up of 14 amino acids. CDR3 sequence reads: CASAPRGPGEKLFF. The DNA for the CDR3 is TGTGCCAGCGCCCCAAGGGGGCCTGGTGAAAAACTGTTTTTT.

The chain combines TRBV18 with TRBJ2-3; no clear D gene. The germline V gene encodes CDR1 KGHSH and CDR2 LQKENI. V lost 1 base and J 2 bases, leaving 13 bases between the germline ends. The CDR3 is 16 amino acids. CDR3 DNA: TGTGCCAGCTCACCACTGATAAAGAGTTACACAGATACGCAGTATTTT. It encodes CASSPLIKSYTDTQYF.

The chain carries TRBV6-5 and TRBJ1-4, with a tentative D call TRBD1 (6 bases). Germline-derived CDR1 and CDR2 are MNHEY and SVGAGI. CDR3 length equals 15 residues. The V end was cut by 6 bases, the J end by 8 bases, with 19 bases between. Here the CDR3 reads CASRRVPQGGEKLFF. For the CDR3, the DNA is TGTGCCAGCAGACGCGTCCCACAGGGAGGGGAAAAACTGTTTTTT.

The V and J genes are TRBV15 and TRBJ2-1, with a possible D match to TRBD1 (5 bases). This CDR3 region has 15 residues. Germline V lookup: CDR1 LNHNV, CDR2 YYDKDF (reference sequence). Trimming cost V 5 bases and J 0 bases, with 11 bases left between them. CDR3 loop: CATSGAIPSYNEQFF. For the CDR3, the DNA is TGTGCCACCAGCGGGGCTATACCCTCCTACAATGAGCAGTTCTTC.

The CDR3 sequence: CASNNLGSTDTQYF. In nucleotides, the CDR3 is TGCGCCAGCAATAATTTGGGGAGCACAGATACGCAGTATTTT. The chain carries TRBV5-1 and TRBJ2-3; D gene unclear. This CDR3 contains 14 residues. Germline V gene sequence: CDR1 SGHRS, CDR2 YFSETQ. Trimming cost V 6 bases and J 0 bases, with 11 bases left between them.

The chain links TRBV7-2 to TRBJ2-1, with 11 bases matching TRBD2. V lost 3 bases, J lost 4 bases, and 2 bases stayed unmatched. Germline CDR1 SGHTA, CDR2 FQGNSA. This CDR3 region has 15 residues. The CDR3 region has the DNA TGTGCCAGCAGCTTGACTAGCGGGATTTACAATGAGCAGTTCTTC. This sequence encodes CASSLTSGIYNEQFF.

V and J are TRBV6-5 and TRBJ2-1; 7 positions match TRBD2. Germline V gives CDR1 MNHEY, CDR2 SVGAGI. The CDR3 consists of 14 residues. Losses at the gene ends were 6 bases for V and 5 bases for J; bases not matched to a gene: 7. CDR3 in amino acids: CASRGLADHNEQFF. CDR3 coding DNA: TGTGCCAGCAGAGGGCTAGCGGATCACAATGAGCAGTTCTTC.

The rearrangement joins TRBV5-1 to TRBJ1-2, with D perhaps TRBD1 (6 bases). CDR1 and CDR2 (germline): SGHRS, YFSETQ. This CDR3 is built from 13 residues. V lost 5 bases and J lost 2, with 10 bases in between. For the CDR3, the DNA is TGCGCCAGCAGTAGCAGGGGCAACTATGGCTACACCTTC. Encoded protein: CASSSRGNYGYTF.

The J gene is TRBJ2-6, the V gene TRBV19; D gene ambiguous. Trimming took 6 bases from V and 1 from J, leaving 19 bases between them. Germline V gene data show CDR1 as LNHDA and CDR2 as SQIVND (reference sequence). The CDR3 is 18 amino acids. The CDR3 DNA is TGTGCCAGTAGCCGACGACCCGGGCCCTATTCTGGGGCCAACGTCCTGACTTTC. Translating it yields CASSRRPGPYSGANVLTF.

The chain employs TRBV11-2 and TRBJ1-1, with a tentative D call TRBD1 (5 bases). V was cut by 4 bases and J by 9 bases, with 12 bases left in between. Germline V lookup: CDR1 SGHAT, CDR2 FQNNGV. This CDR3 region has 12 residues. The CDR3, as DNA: TGTGCCAGCAGCTCCTTAGACAGAAAAGCTTTCTTT. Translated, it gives CASSSLDRKAFF.

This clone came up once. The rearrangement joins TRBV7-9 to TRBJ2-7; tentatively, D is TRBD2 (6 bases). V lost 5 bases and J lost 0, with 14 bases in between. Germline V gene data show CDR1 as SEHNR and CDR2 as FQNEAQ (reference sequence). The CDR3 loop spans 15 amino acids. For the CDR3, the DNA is TGTGCCAGCAGCACGGGCGGGGCTACCTCCTACGAGCAGTACTTC. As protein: CASSTGGATSYEQYF. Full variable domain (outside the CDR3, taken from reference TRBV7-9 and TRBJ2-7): DTGVSQNPRHKITKRGQNVTFRCDPISEHNRLYWYRQTLGQGPEFLTYFQNEAQLEKSRLLSDRFSAERPKGSFSTLEIQRTEQGDSAMYLCASSTGGATSYEQYFGPGTRLTVT.

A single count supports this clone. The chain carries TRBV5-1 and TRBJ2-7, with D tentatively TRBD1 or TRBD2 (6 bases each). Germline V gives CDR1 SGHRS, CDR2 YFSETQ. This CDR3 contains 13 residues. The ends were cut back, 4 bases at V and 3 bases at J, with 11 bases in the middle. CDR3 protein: CASSPGGGYEQYF. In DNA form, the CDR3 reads TGCGCCAGCAGCCCTGGAGGGGGCTACGAGCAGTACTTC.

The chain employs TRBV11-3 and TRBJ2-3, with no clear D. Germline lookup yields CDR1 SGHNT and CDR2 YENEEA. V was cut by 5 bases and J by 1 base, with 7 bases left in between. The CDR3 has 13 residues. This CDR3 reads CASSSRRTDTQYF. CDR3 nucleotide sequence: TGTGCCAGCAGCAGCAGACGCACAGATACGCAGTATTTT.

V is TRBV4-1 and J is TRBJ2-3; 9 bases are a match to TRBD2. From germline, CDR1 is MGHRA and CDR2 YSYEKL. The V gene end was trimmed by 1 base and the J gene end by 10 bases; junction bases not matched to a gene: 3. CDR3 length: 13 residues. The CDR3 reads CASSQASGESQYF. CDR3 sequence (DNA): TGCGCCAGCAGCCAAGCTAGCGGGGAATCGCAGTATTTT.

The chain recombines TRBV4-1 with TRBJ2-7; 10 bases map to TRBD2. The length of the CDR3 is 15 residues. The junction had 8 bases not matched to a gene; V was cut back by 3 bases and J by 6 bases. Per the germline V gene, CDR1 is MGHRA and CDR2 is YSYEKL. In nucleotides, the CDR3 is TGCGCCAGCAGCCAGGCGCGTAGCGGGAGGATCGAGCAGTACTTC. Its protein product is CASSQARSGRIEQYF.

The CDR3 is CASSVENSLSGNTIYF. CDR3 nucleotide sequence: TGTGCCAGCAGCGTAGAGAACAGCCTCTCTGGAAACACCATATATTTT. This chain links TRBV9 with TRBJ1-3, with no clear D. Trimming cost V 0 bases and J 0 bases, with 10 bases left between them. The CDR3 has 16 amino acids. The germline V gene has CDR1 SGDLS and CDR2 YYNGEE.

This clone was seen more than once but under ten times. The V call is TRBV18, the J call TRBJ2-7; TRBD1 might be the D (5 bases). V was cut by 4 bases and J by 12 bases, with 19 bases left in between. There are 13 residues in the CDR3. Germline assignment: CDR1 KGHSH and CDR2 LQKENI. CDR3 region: CASSRDGPSQGYF. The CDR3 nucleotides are TGTGCCAGCTCACGCGACGGGCCCAGCCAGGGGTACTTC. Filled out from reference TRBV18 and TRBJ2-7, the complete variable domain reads NAGVMQNPRHLVRRRGQEARLRCSPMKGHSHVYWYRQLPEEGLKFMVYLQKENIIDESGMPKERFSAEFPKEGPSILRIQQVVRGDSAAYFCASSRDGPSQGYFGPGTRLTVT.